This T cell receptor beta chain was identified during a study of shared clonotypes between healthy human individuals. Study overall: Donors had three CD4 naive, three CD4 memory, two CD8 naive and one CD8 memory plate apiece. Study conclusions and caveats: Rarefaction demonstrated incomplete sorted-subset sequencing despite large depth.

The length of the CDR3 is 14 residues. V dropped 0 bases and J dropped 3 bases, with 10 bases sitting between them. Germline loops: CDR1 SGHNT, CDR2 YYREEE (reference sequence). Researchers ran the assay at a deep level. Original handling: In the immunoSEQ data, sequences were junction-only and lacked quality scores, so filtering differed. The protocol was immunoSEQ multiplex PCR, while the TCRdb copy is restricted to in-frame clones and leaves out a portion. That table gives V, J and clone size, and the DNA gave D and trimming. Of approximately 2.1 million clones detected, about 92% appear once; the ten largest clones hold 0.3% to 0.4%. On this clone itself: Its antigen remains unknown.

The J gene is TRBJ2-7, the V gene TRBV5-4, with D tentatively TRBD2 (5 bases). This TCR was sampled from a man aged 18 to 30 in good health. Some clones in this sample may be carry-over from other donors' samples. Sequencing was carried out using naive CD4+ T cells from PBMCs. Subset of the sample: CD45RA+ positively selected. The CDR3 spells CASSLAAGRYEQYF. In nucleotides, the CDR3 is TGTGCCAGCAGCTTGGCGGCGGGTCGCTACGAGCAGTACTTC.